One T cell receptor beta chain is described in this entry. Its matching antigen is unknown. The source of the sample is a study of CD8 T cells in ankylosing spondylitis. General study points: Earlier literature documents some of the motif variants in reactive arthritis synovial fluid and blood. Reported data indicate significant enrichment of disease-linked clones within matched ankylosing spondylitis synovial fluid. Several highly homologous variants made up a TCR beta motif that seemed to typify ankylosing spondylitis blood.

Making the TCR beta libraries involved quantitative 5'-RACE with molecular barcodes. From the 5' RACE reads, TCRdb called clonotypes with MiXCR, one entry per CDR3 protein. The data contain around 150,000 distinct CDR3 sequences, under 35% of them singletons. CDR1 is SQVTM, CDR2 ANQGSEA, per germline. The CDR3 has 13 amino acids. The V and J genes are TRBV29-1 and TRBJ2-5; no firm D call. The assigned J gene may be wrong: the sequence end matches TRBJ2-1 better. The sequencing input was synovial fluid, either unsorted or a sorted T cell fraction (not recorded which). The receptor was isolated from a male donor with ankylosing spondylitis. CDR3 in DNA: TGCAGCGTTGCGCTACAAGTTCAAGAGACCCAGTTCTTC. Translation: CSVALQVQETQFF.